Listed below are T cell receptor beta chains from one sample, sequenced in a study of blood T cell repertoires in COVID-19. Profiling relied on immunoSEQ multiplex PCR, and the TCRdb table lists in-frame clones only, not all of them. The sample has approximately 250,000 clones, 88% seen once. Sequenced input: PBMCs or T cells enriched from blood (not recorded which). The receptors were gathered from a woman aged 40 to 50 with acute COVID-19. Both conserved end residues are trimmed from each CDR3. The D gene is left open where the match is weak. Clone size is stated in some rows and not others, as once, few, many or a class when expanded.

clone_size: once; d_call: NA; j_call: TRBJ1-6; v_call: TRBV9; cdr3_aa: ASSPTGVNSPLH
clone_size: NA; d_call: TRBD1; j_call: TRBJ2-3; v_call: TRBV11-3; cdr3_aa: ASSGDRVTDTQY
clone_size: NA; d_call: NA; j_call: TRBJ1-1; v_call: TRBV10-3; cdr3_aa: AISEEGSYTEAF
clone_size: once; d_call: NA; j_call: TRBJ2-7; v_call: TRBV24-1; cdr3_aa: ATSDFAGGRDEQY
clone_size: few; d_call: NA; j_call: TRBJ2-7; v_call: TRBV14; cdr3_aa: ASSQDERYPYEQY
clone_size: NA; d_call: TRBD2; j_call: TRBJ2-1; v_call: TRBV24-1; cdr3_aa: ATSEPRLAGGYNEQF
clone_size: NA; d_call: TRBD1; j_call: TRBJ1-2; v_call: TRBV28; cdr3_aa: ASSLDRGIGYT
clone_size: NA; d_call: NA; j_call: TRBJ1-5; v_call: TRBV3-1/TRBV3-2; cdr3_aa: ASSQDPGNNQPQH
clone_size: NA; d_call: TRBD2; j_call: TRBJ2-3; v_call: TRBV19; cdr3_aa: ASSTDSGTSRISTTDTQY
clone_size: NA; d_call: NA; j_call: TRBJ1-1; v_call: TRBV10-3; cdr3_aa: AISPQGMGTEAF
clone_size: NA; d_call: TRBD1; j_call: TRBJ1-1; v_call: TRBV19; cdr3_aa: ASSTAGTGVGTEAF
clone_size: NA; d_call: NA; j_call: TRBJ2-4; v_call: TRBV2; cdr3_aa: ASSEETGNIQY
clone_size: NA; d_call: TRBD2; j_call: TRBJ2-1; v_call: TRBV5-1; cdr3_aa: ASSLEVGGPYNEQF
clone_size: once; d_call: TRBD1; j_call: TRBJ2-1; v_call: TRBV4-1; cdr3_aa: ASSKQGADEQF
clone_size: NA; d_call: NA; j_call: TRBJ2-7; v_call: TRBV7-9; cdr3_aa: ASSLDVLQPQYEQY
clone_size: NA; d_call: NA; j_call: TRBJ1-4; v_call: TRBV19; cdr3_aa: VSTPRGWSNEKLF
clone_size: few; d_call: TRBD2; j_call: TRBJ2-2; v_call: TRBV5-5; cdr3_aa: ASSPGLADNTGELF
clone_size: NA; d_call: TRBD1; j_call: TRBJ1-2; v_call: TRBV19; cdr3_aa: ASARWDRDYGYT
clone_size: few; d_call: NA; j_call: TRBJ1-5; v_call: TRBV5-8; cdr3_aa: ASSPGTQDSNQPQH
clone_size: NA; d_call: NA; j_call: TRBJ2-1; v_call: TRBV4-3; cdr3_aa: ASSQVLRTSDEQF
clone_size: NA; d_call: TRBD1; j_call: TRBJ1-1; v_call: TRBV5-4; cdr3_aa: ASSLGTGNTEAF
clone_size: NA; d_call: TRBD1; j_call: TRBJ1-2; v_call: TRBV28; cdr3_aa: ASSWHRGGYT
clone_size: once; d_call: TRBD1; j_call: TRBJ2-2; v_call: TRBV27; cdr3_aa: ASSNRGWAGELF
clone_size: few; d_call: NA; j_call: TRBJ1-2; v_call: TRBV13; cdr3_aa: ASSLTGNGYT
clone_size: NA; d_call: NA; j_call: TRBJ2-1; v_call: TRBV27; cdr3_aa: ASSATDSYNEQF
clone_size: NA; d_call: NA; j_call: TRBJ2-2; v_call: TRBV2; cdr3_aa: ASSGDRLFTGELF
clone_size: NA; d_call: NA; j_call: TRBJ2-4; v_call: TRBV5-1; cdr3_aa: ASSPTEAKNIQY
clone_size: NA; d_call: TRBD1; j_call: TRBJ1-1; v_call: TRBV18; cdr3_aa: ASSPGTGWEAF
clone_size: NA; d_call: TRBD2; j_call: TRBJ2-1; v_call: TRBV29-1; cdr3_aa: SVGGTSGDYNEQF
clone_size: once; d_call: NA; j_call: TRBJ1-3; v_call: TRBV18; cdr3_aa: ASSPRARTDGNTIY
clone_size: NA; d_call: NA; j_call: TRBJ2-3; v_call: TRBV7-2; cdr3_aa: ASSSPQGRHTDTQY
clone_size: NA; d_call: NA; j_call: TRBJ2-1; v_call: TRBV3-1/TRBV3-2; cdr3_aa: ASRSDREESYNEQF
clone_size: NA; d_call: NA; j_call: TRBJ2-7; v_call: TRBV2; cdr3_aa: ASRTFVEQY
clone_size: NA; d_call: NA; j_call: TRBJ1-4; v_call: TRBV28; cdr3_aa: ASSLDRSRKLF
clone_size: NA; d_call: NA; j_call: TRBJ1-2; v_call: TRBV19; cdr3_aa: ASSTVRGHYGYT
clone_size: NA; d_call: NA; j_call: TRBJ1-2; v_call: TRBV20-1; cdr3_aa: SATRGLLST
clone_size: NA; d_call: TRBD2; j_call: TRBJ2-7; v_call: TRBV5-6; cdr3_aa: ASSRGLVYEQY
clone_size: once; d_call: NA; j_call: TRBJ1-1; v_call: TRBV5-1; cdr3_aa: ASSPASTGTEAF
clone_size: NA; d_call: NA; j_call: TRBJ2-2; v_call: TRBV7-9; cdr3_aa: ASSPDRNTGELF
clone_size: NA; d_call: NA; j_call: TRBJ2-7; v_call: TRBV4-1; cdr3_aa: ASSQYIQGRGYEQY
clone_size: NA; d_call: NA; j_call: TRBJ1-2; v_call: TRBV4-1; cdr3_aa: ASSQESRATDGYT
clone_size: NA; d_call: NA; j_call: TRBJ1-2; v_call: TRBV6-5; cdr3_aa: ASSDSTWGYT
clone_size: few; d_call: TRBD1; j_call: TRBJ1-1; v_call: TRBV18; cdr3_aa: ASSPGQGNTEAF
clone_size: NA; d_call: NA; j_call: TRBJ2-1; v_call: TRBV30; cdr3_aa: AWSPDRYNEQF
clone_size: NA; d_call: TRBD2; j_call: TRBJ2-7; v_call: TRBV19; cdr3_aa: ASSMEQAGGYEQY
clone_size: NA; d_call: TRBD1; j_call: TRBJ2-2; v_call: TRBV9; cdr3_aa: ASSVGNRGGGELF
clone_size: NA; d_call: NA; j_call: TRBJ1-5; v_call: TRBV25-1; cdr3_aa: ASGRESNQPQH
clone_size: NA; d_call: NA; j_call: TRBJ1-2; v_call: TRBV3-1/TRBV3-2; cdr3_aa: ASSQQGQNYGYT
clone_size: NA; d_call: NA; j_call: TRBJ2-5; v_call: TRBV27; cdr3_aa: ASSPTQETQY